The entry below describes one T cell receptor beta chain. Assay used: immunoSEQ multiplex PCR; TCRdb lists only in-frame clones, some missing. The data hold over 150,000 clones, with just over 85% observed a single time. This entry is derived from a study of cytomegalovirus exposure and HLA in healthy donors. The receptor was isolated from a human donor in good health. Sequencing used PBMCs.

The CDR3 DNA reads TGTGCCAGCAGAACAGGGCAGGGCGACACCGGGGAGCTGTTTTTT. It specifies CASRTGQGDTGELFF. This rearrangement joins TRBV28 to TRBJ2-2, with D maybe TRBD1 (6 bases). This CDR3 spans 15 amino acids. CDR1 is MDHEN, CDR2 SYDVKM, per germline. With 6 bases removed from V and 3 bases from J, the gap between germline ends came to 14 bases.